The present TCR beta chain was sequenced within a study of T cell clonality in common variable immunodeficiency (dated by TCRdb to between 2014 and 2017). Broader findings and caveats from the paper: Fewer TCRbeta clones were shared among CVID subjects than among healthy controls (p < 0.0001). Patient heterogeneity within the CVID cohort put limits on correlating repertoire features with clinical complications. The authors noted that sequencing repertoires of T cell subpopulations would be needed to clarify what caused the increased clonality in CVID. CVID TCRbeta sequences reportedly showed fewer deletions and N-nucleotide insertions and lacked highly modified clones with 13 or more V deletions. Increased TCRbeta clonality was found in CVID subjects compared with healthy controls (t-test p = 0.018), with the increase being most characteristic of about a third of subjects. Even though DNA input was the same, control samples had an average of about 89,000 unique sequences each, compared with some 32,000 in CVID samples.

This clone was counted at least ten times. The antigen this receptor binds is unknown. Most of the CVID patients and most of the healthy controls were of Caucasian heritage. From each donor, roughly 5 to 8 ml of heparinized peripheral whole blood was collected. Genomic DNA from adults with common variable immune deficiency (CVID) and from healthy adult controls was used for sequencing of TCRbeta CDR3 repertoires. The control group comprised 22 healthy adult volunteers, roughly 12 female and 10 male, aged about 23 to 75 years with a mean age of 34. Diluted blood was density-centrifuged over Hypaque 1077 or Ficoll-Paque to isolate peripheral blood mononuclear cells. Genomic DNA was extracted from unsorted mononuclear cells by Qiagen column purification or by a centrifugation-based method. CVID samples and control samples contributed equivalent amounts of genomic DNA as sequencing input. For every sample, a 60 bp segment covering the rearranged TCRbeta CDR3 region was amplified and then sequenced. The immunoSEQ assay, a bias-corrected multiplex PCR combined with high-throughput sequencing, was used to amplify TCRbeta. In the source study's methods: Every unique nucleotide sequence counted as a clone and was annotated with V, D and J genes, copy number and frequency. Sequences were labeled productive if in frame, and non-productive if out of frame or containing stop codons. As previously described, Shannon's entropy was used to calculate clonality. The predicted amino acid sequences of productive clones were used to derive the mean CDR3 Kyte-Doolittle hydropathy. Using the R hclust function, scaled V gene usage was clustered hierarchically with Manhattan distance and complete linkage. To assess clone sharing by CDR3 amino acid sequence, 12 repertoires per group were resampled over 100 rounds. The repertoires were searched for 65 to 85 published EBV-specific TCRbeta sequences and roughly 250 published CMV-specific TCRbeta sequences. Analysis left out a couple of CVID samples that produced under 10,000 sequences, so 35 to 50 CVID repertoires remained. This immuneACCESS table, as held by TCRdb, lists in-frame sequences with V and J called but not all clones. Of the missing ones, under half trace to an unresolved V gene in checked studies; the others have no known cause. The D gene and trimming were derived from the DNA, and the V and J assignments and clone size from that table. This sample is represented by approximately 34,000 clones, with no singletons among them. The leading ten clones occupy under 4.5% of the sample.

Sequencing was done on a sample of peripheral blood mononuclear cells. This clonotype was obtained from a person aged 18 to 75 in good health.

CDR3 bases read: TGCGCCAGCAGCTTGGGGACTAGCGGGGGGCTTACCGCTGAG. This sequence encodes CASSLGTSGGLTAE. The whole CDR3 protein is CASSLGTSGGLTAEQFF. This receptor chain uses TRBV5-1 and TRBJ2-1, with 14 junctional bases fitting TRBD2. The read gets to within 3 residues of the CDR3 end, and the germline J gene fills in the rest. V and J are trimmed by 0 bases and 9 bases, and the gene matches miss 8 bases of the junction. According to the germline V gene, CDR1 reads SGHRS and CDR2 reads YFSETQ. The CDR3 runs 17 amino acids, cysteine and phenylalanine included. Shown are 42 bases from within the CDR3, in frame from base 1.